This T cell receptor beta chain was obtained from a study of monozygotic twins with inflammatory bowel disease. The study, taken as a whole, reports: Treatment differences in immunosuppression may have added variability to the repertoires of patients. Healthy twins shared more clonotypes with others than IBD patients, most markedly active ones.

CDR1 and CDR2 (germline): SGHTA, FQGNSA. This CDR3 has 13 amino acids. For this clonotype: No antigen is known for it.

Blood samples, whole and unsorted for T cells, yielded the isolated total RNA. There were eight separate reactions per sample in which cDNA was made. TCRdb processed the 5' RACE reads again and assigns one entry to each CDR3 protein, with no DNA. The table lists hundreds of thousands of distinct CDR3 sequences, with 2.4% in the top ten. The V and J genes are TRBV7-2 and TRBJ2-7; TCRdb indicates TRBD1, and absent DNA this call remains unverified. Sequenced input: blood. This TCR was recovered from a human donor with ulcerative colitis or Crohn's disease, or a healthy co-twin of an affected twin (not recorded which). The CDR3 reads CASSPGQGNEQYF.